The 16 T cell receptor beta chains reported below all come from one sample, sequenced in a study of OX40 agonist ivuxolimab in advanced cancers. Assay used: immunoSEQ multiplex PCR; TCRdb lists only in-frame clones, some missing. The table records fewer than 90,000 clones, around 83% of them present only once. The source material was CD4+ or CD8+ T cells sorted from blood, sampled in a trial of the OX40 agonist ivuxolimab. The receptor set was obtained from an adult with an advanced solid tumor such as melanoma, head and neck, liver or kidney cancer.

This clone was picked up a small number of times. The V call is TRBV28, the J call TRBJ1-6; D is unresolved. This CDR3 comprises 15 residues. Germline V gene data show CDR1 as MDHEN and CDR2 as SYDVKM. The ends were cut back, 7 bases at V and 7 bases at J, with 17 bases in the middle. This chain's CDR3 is CASKSPGSENSPLHF. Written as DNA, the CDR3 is TGTGCCAGCAAATCTCCCGGGTCAGAGAATTCACCCCTCCACTTT.

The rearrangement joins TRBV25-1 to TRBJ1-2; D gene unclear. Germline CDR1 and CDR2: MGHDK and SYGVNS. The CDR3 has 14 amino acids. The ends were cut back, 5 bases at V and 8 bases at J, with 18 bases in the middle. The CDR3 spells CASSNLHGLRGYTF. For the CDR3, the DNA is TGTGCCAGCAGTAACTTACACGGCCTTCGGGGCTACACCTTC.

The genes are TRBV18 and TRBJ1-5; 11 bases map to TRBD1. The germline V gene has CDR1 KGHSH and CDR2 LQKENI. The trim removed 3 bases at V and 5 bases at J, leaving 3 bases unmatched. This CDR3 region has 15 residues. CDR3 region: CASSPRGQGDQPQHF. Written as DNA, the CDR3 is TGTGCCAGCTCACCGAGGGGACAGGGGGATCAGCCCCAGCATTTT.

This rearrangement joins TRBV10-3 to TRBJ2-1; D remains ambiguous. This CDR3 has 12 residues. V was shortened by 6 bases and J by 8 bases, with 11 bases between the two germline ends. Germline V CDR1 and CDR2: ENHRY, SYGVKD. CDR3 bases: TGTGCCATCAGGGACGGTCACGATGAGCAGTTCTTC. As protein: CAIRDGHDEQFF.

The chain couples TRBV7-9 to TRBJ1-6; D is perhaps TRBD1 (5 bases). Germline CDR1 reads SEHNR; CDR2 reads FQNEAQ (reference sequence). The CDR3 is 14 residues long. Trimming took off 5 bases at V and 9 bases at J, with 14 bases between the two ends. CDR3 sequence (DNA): TGTGCCAGCAGCCCCGGACAAGTGGGTTCACCCCTCCACTTT. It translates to CASSPGQVGSPLHF.

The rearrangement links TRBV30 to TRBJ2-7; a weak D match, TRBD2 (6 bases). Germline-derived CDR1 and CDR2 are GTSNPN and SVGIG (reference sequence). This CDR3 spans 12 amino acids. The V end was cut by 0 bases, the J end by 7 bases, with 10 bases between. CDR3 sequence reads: CAWSVLRGEQYF. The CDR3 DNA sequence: TGTGCCTGGAGTGTACTACGGGGGGAGCAGTACTTC.

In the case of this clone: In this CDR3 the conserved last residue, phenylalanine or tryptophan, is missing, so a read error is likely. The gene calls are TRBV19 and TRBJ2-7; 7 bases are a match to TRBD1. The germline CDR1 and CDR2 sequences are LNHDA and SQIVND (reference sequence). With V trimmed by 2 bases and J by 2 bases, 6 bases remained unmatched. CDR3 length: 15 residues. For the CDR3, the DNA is TGTGCCAGTAGTATAACCCGGGACAGCACCTACGAGCAGTACCTC. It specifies CASSITRDSTYEQYL.

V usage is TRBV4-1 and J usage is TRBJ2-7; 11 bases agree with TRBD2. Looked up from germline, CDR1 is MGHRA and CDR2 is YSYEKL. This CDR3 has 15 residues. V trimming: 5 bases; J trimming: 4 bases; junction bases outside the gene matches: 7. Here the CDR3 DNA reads TGCGCCAGCAGCTATTCTAGCGGGAGGCTTTACGAGCAGTACTTC. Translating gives CASSYSSGRLYEQYF.

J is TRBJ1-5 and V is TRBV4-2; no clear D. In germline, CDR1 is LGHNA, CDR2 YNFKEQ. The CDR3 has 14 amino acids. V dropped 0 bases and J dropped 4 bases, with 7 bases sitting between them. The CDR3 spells CASSQDLSNQPQHF. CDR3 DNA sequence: TGTGCCAGCAGCCAAGATCTGAGTAATCAGCCCCAGCATTTT.

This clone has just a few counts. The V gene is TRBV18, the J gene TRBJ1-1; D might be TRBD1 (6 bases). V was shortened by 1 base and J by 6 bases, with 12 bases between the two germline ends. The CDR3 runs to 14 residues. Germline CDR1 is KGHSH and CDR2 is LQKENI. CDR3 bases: TGTGCCAGCTCACCACGGGCAGGGGTGGCTGAAGCTTTCTTT. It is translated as CASSPRAGVAEAFF.

The CDR3 loop is CASSPSQGLARETQYF. The CDR3 DNA is TGTGCCAGCAGCCCGAGCCAAGGACTAGCGAGGGAGACCCAGTACTTC. The chain is built from TRBV9 and TRBJ2-5; 9 positions match TRBD2. V gave up 4 bases and J gave up 5 bases; unmatched junction bases: 12. In germline, CDR1 is SGDLS, CDR2 YYNGEE. CDR3 length: 16 amino acids.

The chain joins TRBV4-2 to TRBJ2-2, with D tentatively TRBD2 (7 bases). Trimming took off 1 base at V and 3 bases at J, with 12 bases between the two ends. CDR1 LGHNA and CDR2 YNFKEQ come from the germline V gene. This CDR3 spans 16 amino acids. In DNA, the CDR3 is TGTGCCAGCAGCCAAGGGGGGGGGCCGGACACCGGGGAGCTGTTTTTT. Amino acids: CASSQGGGPDTGELFF.

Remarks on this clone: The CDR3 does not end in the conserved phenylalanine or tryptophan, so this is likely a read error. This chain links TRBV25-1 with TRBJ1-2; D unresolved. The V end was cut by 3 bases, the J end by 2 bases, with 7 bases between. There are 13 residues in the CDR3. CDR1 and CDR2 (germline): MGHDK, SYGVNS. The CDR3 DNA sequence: TGTGCCAGCAGTGACCCAGCGAACTATGGCTACACCTCC. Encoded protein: CASSDPANYGYTS.

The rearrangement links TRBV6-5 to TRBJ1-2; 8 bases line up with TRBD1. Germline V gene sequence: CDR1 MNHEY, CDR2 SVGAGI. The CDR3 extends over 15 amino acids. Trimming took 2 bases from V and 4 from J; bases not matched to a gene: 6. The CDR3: CASSYVDRGVYGYTF. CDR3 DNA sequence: TGTGCCAGCAGTTACGTTGACAGGGGCGTCTATGGCTACACCTTC.

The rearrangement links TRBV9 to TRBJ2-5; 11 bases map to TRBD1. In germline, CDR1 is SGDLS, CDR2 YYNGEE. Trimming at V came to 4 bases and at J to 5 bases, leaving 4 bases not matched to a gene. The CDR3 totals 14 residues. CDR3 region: CASSPRTGGETQYF. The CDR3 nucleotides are TGTGCCAGCAGCCCCAGGACAGGGGGCGAGACCCAGTACTTC.

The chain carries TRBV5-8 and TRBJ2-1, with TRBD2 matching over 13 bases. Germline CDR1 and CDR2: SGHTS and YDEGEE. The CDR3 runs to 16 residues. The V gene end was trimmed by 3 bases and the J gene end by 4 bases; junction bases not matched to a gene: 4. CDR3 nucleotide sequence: TGTGCCAGCAGCTGGGGGGGACTAGCGGGGTACAATGAGCAGTTCTTC. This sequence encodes CASSWGGLAGYNEQFF.